One and the same sample provided the 27 T cell receptor beta chains below, sequenced in a study of neoadjuvant anti-PD-1 for oral cavity cancer. The time point was: after neoadjuvant nivolumab, at surgical resection. Produced via immunoSEQ multiplex PCR; TCRdb's table is partial and in-frame only. The sample holds 15,000 or so clones; under 80% are singletons and the top ten take approximately 2.5%. The sequences come from PBMCs, collected after nivolumab (anti-PD-1) treatment. These receptors originate from a person aged 35-79 years with oral cavity squamous cell carcinoma.

This chain links TRBV2 with TRBJ1-5; TRBD1 might be the D (5 bases). Germline V CDR1 and CDR2: SNHLY, FYNNEI. Trimming left V 4 bases short and J 0 bases short, with 10 bases between. The CDR3 loop spans 15 amino acids. CDR3 loop: CASSGQFSSNQPQHF. The CDR3 nucleotides read TGTGCCAGCAGTGGACAGTTTAGTAGCAATCAGCCCCAGCATTTT.

The V call is TRBV10-3, the J call TRBJ1-5, with unresolved D. Germline loops: CDR1 ENHRY, CDR2 SYGVKD. Trimming pared 3 bases from V and 0 bases from J, leaving 3 bases between. This CDR3 region has 13 residues. The CDR3 DNA follows: TGTGCCATCAGTGATGATAGCAATCAGCCCCAGCATTTT. This translates into CAISDDSNQPQHF.

This clone was recorded only once. The V and J genes are TRBV25-1 and TRBJ1-3, with TRBD1 as a possible D gene (5 bases). Germline V gene sequence: CDR1 MGHDK, CDR2 SYGVNS. The CDR3 is made up of 16 amino acids. V was clipped by 4 bases and J by 1 base, with 14 bases between them. Written as DNA, the CDR3 is TGTGCCAGCAGTGCCTCAGGGTCTCGATCTGGAAACACCATATATTTT. Translation gives CASSASGSRSGNTIYF.

The chain links TRBV27 to TRBJ1-5; D remains ambiguous. Trimming left V 9 bases short and J 6 bases short, with 15 bases between. Germline assignment: CDR1 MNHEY and CDR2 SMNVEV (reference sequence). The CDR3 is 13 amino acids. The CDR3 spells CASSRAPGQPQHF. In DNA form, the CDR3 reads TGTGCCAGTTCCAGAGCCCCGGGTCAGCCCCAGCATTTT.

This clone was observed a single time. The chain links TRBV19 to TRBJ1-3; D possibly corresponds to TRBD1 (6 bases). CDR1 and CDR2 from the germline V gene are LNHDA and SQIVND (reference sequence). CDR3 length equals 15 residues. The V end lost 9 bases, the J end lost 0 bases, and 15 bases lay between the germline ends. CDR3 DNA: TGTGCCAGCCTTCGGGGGCGCGGCTCTGGAAACACCATATATTTT. Translating it yields CASLRGRGSGNTIYF. The variable domain in full, completed from reference TRBV19 and TRBJ1-3, reads DGGITQSPKYLFRKEGQNVTLSCEQNLNHDAMYWYRQDPGQGLRLIYYSQIVNDFQKGDIAEGYSVSREKKESFPLTVTSAQKNPTAFYLCASLRGRGSGNTIYFGEGSWLTVV.

The CDR3 sequence is CASSYPQGVVNHEQYF. CDR3 DNA sequence: TGTGCCAGCAGCTACCCACAGGGGGTGGTTAATCACGAGCAGTACTTC. The chain couples TRBV7-9 to TRBJ2-7; 8 bases fit TRBD1. V dropped 4 bases and J dropped 5; count of bases not matched to a gene: 13. CDR3 length: 16 amino acids. Germline assignment: CDR1 SEHNR and CDR2 FQNEAQ (reference sequence).

V usage is TRBV18 and J usage is TRBJ2-6; D not certain. The CDR3 extends over 13 amino acids. The germline V gene encodes CDR1 KGHSH and CDR2 LQKENI. Trimming removed 3 bases at V and 1 base at J, with 1 base between. CDR3: CASSPSGANVLTF. CDR3 DNA: TGTGCCAGCTCACCTTCTGGGGCCAACGTCCTGACTTTC.

This clone was seen only a few times. The chain joins TRBV4-1 to TRBJ2-7; D possibly corresponds to TRBD1 (5 bases). The V gene's germline CDR1 is MGHRA and CDR2 YSYEKL. The CDR3 is 14 residues long. The germline V and J ends were trimmed by 1 base and 6 bases, with 13 bases remaining between them. The CDR3 loop is CASSQGSWGSEQYF. In DNA, the CDR3 is TGCGCCAGCAGCCAAGGGTCCTGGGGCAGCGAGCAGTACTTC.

The rearrangement uses TRBV7-9 and TRBJ1-1; D remains unclear. Deletions cut 7 bases from V and 6 bases from J, with 18 bases between. CDR1 is SEHNR and CDR2 is FQNEAQ in the germline V gene (reference sequence). The CDR3 totals 14 residues. The CDR3 DNA sequence: TGTGCCAGCACCACCGCGACCGGGCGTCCTGAAGCTTTCTTT. Amino acid sequence: CASTTATGRPEAFF.

This clone occurred a few times. The chain carries TRBV4-1 and TRBJ1-1, with no clear D. With 4 bases removed from V and 0 bases from J, the gap between germline ends came to 9 bases. The CDR3 sequence is 14 residues long. Germline V gives CDR1 MGHRA, CDR2 YSYEKL. The chain's CDR3 is CASSPRQVNTEAFF. The CDR3, as DNA: TGCGCCAGCAGCCCCAGACAAGTGAACACTGAAGCTTTCTTT.

The V call is TRBV5-1, the J call TRBJ2-2; 7 bases agree with TRBD2. V was clipped by 4 bases and J by 4 bases; unmatched bases: 10. This CDR3 comprises 16 residues. The V gene's germline CDR1 is SGHRS and CDR2 YFSETQ. CDR3 sequence (DNA): TGCGCCAGCAGCCCAGCCGTTCAGCGGGGCACCGGGGAGCTGTTTTTT. It specifies CASSPAVQRGTGELFF.

This chain links TRBV5-1 with TRBJ1-5, with TRBD1 matching 8 bases. The V gene end was trimmed by 6 bases and the J gene end by 0 bases; junction bases not matched to a gene: 5. The CDR3 is made up of 15 amino acids. Germline lookup yields CDR1 SGHRS and CDR2 YFSETQ. The CDR3 DNA sequence: TGCGCCAGCAAAAAGACAGGGGATAGCAATCAGCCCCAGCATTTT. As protein: CASKKTGDSNQPQHF.

The chain carries TRBV6-1 and TRBJ1-1; D unclear. V lost 4 bases to trimming and J lost 1 base, with 10 bases between them. The CDR3 loop spans 14 amino acids. CDR1 is MNHNS, CDR2 SASEGT, per germline. CDR3: CASSVGAENTEAFF. The DNA of the CDR3 is TGTGCCAGCAGTGTGGGCGCGGAGAACACTGAAGCTTTCTTT.

The CDR3 nucleotides read TGTGCCTGGAGTCAAACTAGCGGGTTTCACTACGAGCAGTACTTC. Translated, it gives CAWSQTSGFHYEQYF. This chain joins TRBV30 and TRBJ2-7; 9 nucleotides align to TRBD2. CDR3 length: 15 residues. Trimming removed 2 bases from V and 3 bases from J; junction bases left unmatched: 8. Germline CDR1 reads GTSNPN; CDR2 reads SVGIG (reference sequence).

This chain joins TRBV2 and TRBJ1-1; unclear D gene. The CDR3 covers 13 residues. Germline V CDR1 and CDR2: SNHLY, FYNNEI. Trimming shortened V by 2 bases and J by 7 bases, and 11 bases separated the two germline ends. CDR3 protein: CASSESLFNEAFF. DNA for the CDR3: TGTGCCAGCAGTGAATCTCTTTTTAATGAAGCTTTCTTT. The whole variable domain, remainder taken from reference TRBV2 and TRBJ1-1, is EPEVTQTPSHQVTQMGQEVILRCVPISNHLYFYWYRQILGQKVEFLVSFYNNEISEKSEIFDDQFSVERPDGSNFTLKIRSTKLEDSAMYFCASSESLFNEAFFGQGTRLTVV.

There are a few counts of this clone. This sequence joins TRBV7-9 and TRBJ1-1; D might be TRBD1 (5 bases). V lost 4 bases and J 1 base, leaving 10 bases between the germline ends. This CDR3 has 14 amino acids. Germline CDR1 is SEHNR and CDR2 is FQNEAQ (reference sequence). The CDR3 sequence: CASSSGTANTEAFF. The CDR3 nucleotides are TGTGCCAGCAGCTCTGGGACGGCGAACACTGAAGCTTTCTTT.

This chain links TRBV4-1 with TRBJ1-1, with 9 bases identical to TRBD1. V shed 4 bases and J 4 bases; nucleotides not matched to a gene: 7. This CDR3 is 15 amino acids long. CDR1 and CDR2 (germline): MGHRA, YSYEKL. The CDR3: CASSPRDRESTEAFF. Here the CDR3 DNA reads TGCGCCAGCAGCCCTAGGGACAGGGAGAGCACTGAAGCTTTCTTT.

The rearrangement joins TRBV4-1 to TRBJ1-4; D is possibly TRBD1 (5 bases). The CDR3 is made up of 15 amino acids. V lost 8 bases and J 5 bases, leaving 18 bases between the germline ends. Germline loops: CDR1 MGHRA, CDR2 YSYEKL. The DNA of the CDR3 is TGCGCCAGCCGAGGGGTTCTCCCGCTAAATGAAAAACTGTTTTTT. Protein sequence: CASRGVLPLNEKLFF.

On this clone itself: At one of its ends the junction is not consistent with the germline gene, which may arise from a read error. As DNA, the CDR3 is TGTGCCAGCAGCCTAGCGGGGGGGGGCAATCAGCCCCAGCATTTT. Translated: CASSLAGGGNQPQHF. The V and J genes are TRBV7-9 and TRBJ1-5; D possibly corresponds to TRBD1 (5 bases). Germline V gene sequence: CDR1 SEHNR, CDR2 FQNEAQ (reference sequence). The CDR3 loop spans 15 amino acids. The full variable domain, its missing parts supplied by reference TRBV7-9 and TRBJ1-5, is DTGVSQNPRHKITKRGQNVTFRCDPISEHNRLYWYRQTLGQGPEFLTYFQNEAQLEKSRLLSDRFSAERPKGSFSTLEIQRTEQGDSAMYLCASSLAGGGNQPQHFGDGTRLSIL.

This clone was counted once. The chain employs TRBV4-1 and TRBJ1-4; 9 nucleotides line up with TRBD1. Germline lookup yields CDR1 MGHRA and CDR2 YSYEKL. Trimming cost V 0 bases and J 10 bases; bases outside gene matches: 15. The CDR3 covers 18 residues. CDR3 DNA: TGCGCCAGCAGCCAAGAGCACAGGGGGCGTCAGAGGAGGGGAAAACTGTTTTTT. This translates into CASSQEHRGRQRRGKLFF.

CDR3 region: CASSRLAGTQETQYF. The CDR3 bases are TGCGCCAGCAGTCGACTAGCGGGGACTCAAGAGACCCAGTACTTC. The rearrangement joins TRBV4-1 to TRBJ2-5; 11 bases are shared with TRBD2. Per the germline V gene, CDR1 is MGHRA and CDR2 is YSYEKL. The CDR3 loop spans 15 amino acids. V lost 6 bases and J lost 2; bases outside the gene matches: 5.

The chain is built from TRBV10-3 and TRBJ2-3; the match to TRBD2 covers 16 bases. The CDR3 length is 17 residues. J gave up 10 bases and V 0 bases, and 7 bases lay outside the gene matches. Looked up from germline, CDR1 is ENHRY and CDR2 is SYGVKD. CDR3 sequence reads: CAISESPGLAGGLAQYF. CDR3 DNA: TGTGCCATCAGTGAGTCCCCGGGACTAGCGGGGGGGCTTGCGCAGTATTTT.

J is TRBJ2-7 and V is TRBV27; D perhaps matches TRBD1 (5 bases). CDR1 and CDR2 from the germline V gene are MNHEY and SMNVEV (reference sequence). This CDR3 region has 15 residues. Between the trimmed V and J ends, which lost 2 bases and 5 bases, there was a span of 16 bases. The CDR3 DNA follows: TGTGCCAGCAGTTTACCCAGGGCGGCCCTGGACGAGCAGTACTTC. Its protein product is CASSLPRAALDEQYF.

The J gene is TRBJ1-1, the V gene TRBV7-3; no clear D gene. The germline V gene has CDR1 SGHTA and CDR2 FQGTGA. The CDR3 is made up of 15 amino acids. With 2 bases removed from V and 0 bases from J, the gap between germline ends came to 10 bases. CDR3 sequence reads: CASSLGRGMNTEAFF. The DNA of the CDR3 is TGTGCCAGCAGCTTAGGGCGAGGTATGAACACTGAAGCTTTCTTT. Using reference TRBV7-3 and TRBJ1-1 for the parts outside the CDR3, the full variable domain is GAGVSQTPSNKVTEKGKYVELRCDPISGHTALYWYRQSLGQGPEFLIYFQGTGAADDSGLPNDRFFAVRPEGSVSTLKIQRTERGDSAVYLCASSLGRGMNTEAFFGQGTRLTVV.

This clone turned up a few times. The genes are TRBV5-1 and TRBJ1-5, with 7 positions matching TRBD1. The CDR3 spans 15 residues. V trimming: 0 bases; J trimming: 7 bases; junction bases outside the gene matches: 7. CDR1 is SGHRS, CDR2 YFSETQ, per germline. For the CDR3, the DNA is TGCGCCAGCAGCTTGGAGGGGGCGGGTTACCAGCCCCAGCATTTT. It yields the protein CASSLEGAGYQPQHF.

The rearrangement links TRBV5-1 to TRBJ1-1; the D is unclear. The V gene lost 4 bases and the J gene lost 0 bases, with 7 bases spanning the gap. The CDR3 is 13 residues long. CDR1 is SGHRS and CDR2 is YFSETQ in the germline V gene. CDR3 in amino acids: CASSATLNTEAFF. The DNA of the CDR3 is TGCGCCAGCAGCGCGACCCTGAACACTGAAGCTTTCTTT.

The chain combines TRBV12-5 with TRBJ2-1; weak D call: TRBD1 (9 bases). Trimming took 9 bases from V and 4 from J, leaving 16 bases between them. The CDR3 contains 14 residues. The germline V gene encodes CDR1 LGHNT and CDR2 FRNRAP. CDR3 protein: CASVAGQGYNEQFF. The CDR3 DNA reads TGTGCTAGCGTAGCGGGACAGGGTTACAATGAGCAGTTCTTC. Full variable domain (remainder filled in from reference TRBV12-5 and TRBJ2-1): DARVTQTPRHKVTEMGQEVTMRCQPILGHNTVFWYRQTMMQGLELLAYFRNRAPLDDSGMPKDRFSAEMPDATLATLKIQPSEPRDSAVYFCASVAGQGYNEQFFGPGTRLTVL.